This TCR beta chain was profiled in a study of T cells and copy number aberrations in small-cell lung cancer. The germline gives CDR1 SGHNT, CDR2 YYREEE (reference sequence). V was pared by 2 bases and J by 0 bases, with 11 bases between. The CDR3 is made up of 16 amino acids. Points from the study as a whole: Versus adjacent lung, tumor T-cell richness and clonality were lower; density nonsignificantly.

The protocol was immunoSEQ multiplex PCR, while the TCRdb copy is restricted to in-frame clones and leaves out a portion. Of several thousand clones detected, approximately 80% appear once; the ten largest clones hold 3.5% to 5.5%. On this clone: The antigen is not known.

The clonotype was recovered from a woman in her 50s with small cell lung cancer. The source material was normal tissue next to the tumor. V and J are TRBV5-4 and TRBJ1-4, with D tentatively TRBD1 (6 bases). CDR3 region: CASSLGQKTTNEKLFF. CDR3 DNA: TGTGCCAGCAGCTTAGGACAGAAGACAACTAATGAAAAACTGTTTTTT. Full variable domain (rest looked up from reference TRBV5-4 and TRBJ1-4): ETGVTQSPTHLIKTRGQQVTLRCSSQSGHNTVSWYQQALGQGPQFIFQYYREEENGRGNFPPRFSGLQFPNYSSELNVNALELDDSALYLCASSLGQKTTNEKLFFGSGTQLSVL.